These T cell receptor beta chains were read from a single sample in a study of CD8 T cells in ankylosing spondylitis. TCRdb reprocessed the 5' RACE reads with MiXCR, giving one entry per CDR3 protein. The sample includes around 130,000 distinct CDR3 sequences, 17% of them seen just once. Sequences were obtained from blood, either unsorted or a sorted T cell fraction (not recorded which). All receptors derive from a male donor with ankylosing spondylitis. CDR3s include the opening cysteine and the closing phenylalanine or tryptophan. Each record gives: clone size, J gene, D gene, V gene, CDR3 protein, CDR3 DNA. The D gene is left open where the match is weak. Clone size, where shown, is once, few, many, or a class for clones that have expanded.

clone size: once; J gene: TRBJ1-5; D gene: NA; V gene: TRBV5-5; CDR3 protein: CASSFGAGDGNQPQHF; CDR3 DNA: TGTGCCAGCAGCTTTGGGGCAGGCGACGGCAATCAGCCCCAGCATTTT
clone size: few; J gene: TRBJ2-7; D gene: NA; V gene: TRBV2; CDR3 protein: CASSEDGYEQYF; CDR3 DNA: TGTGCCAGCAGTGAAGACGGCTACGAGCAGTACTTC
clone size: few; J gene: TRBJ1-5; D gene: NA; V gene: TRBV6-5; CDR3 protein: CASSYSNMQPQHF; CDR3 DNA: TGTGCCAGCAGTTACTCGAACATGCAGCCCCAGCATTTT
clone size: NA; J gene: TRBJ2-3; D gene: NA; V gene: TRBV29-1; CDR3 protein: CSVEFSGTDTQYF; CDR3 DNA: TGCAGCGTTGAATTTTCGGGCACAGATACGCAGTATTTT
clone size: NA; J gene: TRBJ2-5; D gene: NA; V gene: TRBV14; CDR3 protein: CASSQVTDHQETQYF; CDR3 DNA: TGTGCCAGCAGCCAAGTCACAGACCACCAAGAGACCCAGTACTTC
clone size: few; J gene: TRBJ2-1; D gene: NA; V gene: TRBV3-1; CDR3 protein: CASSQDYSSSNEQFF; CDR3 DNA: TGTGCCAGCAGCCAAGATTATTCCAGTTCGAATGAGCAGTTCTTC
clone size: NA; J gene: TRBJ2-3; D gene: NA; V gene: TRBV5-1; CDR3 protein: CASSLELALRGTQYF; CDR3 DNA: TGCGCCAGCAGCTTAGAACTAGCCCTTCGCGGTACGCAGTATTTT
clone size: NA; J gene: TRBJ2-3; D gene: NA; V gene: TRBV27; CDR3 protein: CATRYGDTQYF; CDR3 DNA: TGTGCCACCCGTTATGGGGATACGCAGTATTTT
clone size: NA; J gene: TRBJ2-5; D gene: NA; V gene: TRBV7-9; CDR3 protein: CASSLGAYHQETQYF; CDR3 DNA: TGTGCCAGCAGCTTAGGGGCTTATCATCAAGAGACCCAGTACTTC
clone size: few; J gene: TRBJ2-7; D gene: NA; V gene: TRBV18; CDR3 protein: CASEDQSYEQYF; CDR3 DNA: TGTGCCAGCGAGGACCAGTCCTACGAGCAGTACTTC
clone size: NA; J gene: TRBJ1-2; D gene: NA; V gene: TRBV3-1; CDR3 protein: CASSKRNYGYTF; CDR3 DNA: TGTGCCAGCTCTAAAAGGAACTATGGCTACACCTTC
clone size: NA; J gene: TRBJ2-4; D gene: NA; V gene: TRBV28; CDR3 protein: CASSKSQLAKNIQYF; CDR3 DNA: TGTGCCAGCAGCAAGTCCCAACTAGCCAAAAACATTCAGTACTTC
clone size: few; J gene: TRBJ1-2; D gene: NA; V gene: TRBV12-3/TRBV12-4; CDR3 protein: CASSLEQGAIYGYTF; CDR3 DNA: TGTGCCAGCAGTTTGGAACAGGGCGCTATCTATGGCTACACCTTC
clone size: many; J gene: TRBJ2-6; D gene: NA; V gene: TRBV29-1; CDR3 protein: CSVELGANVLTF; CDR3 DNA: TGCAGCGTTGAACTTGGGGCCAACGTCCTGACTTTC
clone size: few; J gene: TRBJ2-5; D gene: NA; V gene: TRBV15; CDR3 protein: CATSRRRRVEETQYF; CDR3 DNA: TGTGCCACCAGTAGACGTCGCAGGGTGGAAGAGACCCAGTACTTC
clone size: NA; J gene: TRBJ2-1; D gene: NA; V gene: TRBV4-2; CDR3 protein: CASSQDHQTGSYNEQFF; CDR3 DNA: TGTGCCAGCAGCCAAGATCACCAGACAGGCTCCTACAATGAGCAGTTCTTC
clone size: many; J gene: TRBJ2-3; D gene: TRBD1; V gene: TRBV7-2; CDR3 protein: CASSFPGQGTDTQYF; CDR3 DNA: TGTGCCAGCAGCTTTCCGGGACAGGGTACAGATACGCAGTATTTT
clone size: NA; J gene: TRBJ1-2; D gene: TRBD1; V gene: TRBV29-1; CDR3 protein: CSVWTGPIRGYTF; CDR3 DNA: TGCAGCGTCTGGACAGGGCCCATCCGGGGCTACACCTTC
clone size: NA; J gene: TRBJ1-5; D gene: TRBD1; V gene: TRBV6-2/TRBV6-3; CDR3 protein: CASKRRGGLGNQPQHF; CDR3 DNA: TGTGCCAGCAAGCGGCGAGGGGGCCTGGGCAATCAGCCCCAGCATTTT
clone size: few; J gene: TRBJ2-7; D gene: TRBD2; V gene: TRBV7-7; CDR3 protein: CASSLAVAGLVREQYF; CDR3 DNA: TGTGCCAGCAGCTTAGCGGTAGCGGGACTGGTGCGGGAGCAGTACTTC
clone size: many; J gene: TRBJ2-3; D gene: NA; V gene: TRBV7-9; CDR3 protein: CASSPPRGTQKDTQYF; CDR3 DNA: TGTGCCAGCAGCCCCCCGAGGGGAACGCAAAAAGATACGCAGTATTTT
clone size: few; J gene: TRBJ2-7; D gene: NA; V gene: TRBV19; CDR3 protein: CASRNRGAGTESSYEQYF; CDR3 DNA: TGTGCCAGTAGGAATCGTGGGGCTGGCACCGAGAGCTCCTACGAGCAGTACTTC
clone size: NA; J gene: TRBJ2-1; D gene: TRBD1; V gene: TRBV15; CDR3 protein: CATSSDRAHNEQFF; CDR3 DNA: TGTGCCACCAGCAGTGACAGGGCTCACAATGAGCAGTTCTTC